The source of this T cell receptor beta chain is a study of blood T cell repertoires in COVID-19. Study-wide background: Nucleic acid was either cDNA or gDNA, and it came from T cells, B-cell-depleted T cells, or PBMCs.

This clone was found once. Germline values: CDR1 SGHTA, CDR2 FQGNSA. The V end lost 6 bases, the J end lost 4 bases, and 12 bases lay between the germline ends. This CDR3 is 13 amino acids long. Per the original methods: Amplification with reference gene primers provided the estimates of nucleated cell counts. Generated by immunoSEQ multiplex PCR, the TCRdb table keeps only in-frame clones and is missing some. V, J and clone size derive from that table, while D and trimming were established from the DNA sequence. The sample lists about 150,000 clones, roughly 84% occurring once. V and J are TRBV7-2 and TRBJ1-2, with D tentatively TRBD1 (6 bases). Sample: peripheral blood. The receptor was isolated from a human donor in a cohort sampled during active COVID-19. The CDR3 DNA sequence: TGTGCCAGCAGACCGACAGGCGTCTATGGCTACACCTTC. It yields the protein CASRPTGVYGYTF.